A selection of T cell receptor beta chains follows, all from one sample in a study of blood T cell repertoires in COVID-19. Generated by immunoSEQ multiplex PCR, the TCRdb table keeps only in-frame clones and is missing some. The data contain about 180,000 clones, 89% of them singletons. Material: PBMCs or T cells enriched from blood (not recorded which). These receptors came from a woman aged 40 to 49 with acute COVID-19. The CDR3 runs from the conserved cysteine through the conserved F or W. A D gene is named only where the DNA matches it firmly. Rows may omit the clone size; those that give it use once, few, many or a size class.

size: NA
D: NA
V: TRBV12-2
J: TRBJ2-7
CDR3: CASRPRTGFNYEQYF
DNA: TGTGCAAGTCGCCCCCGGACAGGGTTTAACTACGAGCAGTACTTC

size: NA
D: TRBD2
V: TRBV28
J: TRBJ2-3
CDR3: CASRRTSGEWDTQYF
DNA: TGTGCCAGCAGGCGGACTAGCGGGGAGTGGGATACGCAGTATTTT

size: NA
D: NA
V: TRBV21-1
J: TRBJ1-1
CDR3: CASSKAAQVLNTEAFF
DNA: TGTGCCAGCAGCAAAGCGGCCCAGGTATTGAACACTGAAGCTTTCTTT

size: NA
D: TRBD1
V: TRBV12-5
J: TRBJ2-7
CDR3: CASGLAAGTGGYEQYF
DNA: TGTGCTAGTGGTTTGGCAGCCGGGACAGGGGGCTACGAGCAGTACTTC

size: NA
D: TRBD2
V: TRBV7-8
J: TRBJ2-4
CDR3: CASSLGAGAPKNIQYF
DNA: TGTGCCAGCAGCTTAGGGGCGGGAGCCCCCAAAAACATTCAGTACTTC

size: NA
D: NA
V: TRBV6-2/TRBV6-3
J: TRBJ1-1
CDR3: CASSTMRADNTEAFF
DNA: TGTGCCAGCAGTACAATGAGGGCGGACAACACTGAAGCTTTCTTT

size: NA
D: TRBD2
V: TRBV5-4
J: TRBJ2-5
CDR3: CASSVGLERETQYF
DNA: TGTGCCAGCAGCGTGGGACTAGAGAGAGAGACCCAGTACTTC

size: NA
D: TRBD1
V: TRBV6-5
J: TRBJ2-3
CDR3: CASSSGQVSTDTQYF
DNA: TGTGCCAGCAGTTCGGGACAGGTCTCCACAGATACGCAGTATTTT

size: NA
D: NA
V: TRBV15
J: TRBJ1-6
CDR3: CATSRQRGSSPLHF
DNA: TGTGCCACCAGCAGACAGAGGGGGAGTTCACCCCTCCACTTT

size: NA
D: TRBD1
V: TRBV5-5
J: TRBJ1-5
CDR3: CASSLNRGQPQHF
DNA: TGTGCCAGCAGCTTGAACAGGGGCCAGCCCCAGCATTTT

size: NA
D: TRBD1
V: TRBV28
J: TRBJ1-6
CDR3: CATGVNNSPLHF
DNA: TGTGCAACAGGGGTTAATAATTCACCCCTCCACTTT

size: NA
D: TRBD2
V: TRBV18
J: TRBJ2-3
CDR3: CASSPAAGGVTDTQYF
DNA: TGTGCCAGCTCACCAGCCGCGGGAGGGGTCACAGATACGCAGTATTTT

size: NA
D: NA
V: TRBV5-1
J: TRBJ2-5
CDR3: CASSLGRMVPETQYF
DNA: TGCGCCAGCAGCTTGGGGCGGATGGTCCCAGAGACCCAGTACTTC

size: NA
D: NA
V: TRBV19
J: TRBJ1-1
CDR3: CASIQGGTEAFF
DNA: TGTGCCAGTATTCAGGGTGGGACTGAAGCTTTCTTT

size: NA
D: TRBD1
V: TRBV28
J: TRBJ1-2
CDR3: CASTWTGRDYGYTF
DNA: TGTGCCAGCACCTGGACAGGCAGAGACTATGGCTACACCTTC

size: NA
D: TRBD2
V: TRBV2
J: TRBJ2-1
CDR3: CASKTFGTSHNEQFF
DNA: TGTGCCAGCAAAACCTTCGGGACTAGCCACAATGAGCAGTTCTTC

size: few
D: NA
V: TRBV6-2/TRBV6-3
J: TRBJ1-5
CDR3: CASSYTDKLPISNQPQHF
DNA: TGTGCCAGCAGTTACACGGACAAGCTTCCTATTAGCAATCAGCCCCAGCATTTT

size: NA
D: NA
V: TRBV5-3
J: TRBJ1-6
CDR3: CARSFVNSPLHF
DNA: TGTGCCAGAAGCTTCGTTAATTCACCCCTCCACTTT

size: NA
D: NA
V: TRBV2
J: TRBJ2-7
CDR3: CASTSENLVTEQYF
DNA: TGTGCCAGCACCAGCGAAAACTTAGTAACGGAACAGTACTTC

size: NA
D: TRBD1
V: TRBV7-9
J: TRBJ2-1
CDR3: CASSPEGAWAFNEQFF
DNA: TGTGCCAGCAGCCCCGAGGGGGCTTGGGCTTTCAATGAGCAGTTCTTC

size: NA
D: NA
V: TRBV3-1/TRBV3-2
J: TRBJ1-2
CDR3: CASSPMESYGYTF
DNA: TGTGCCAGCAGCCCGATGGAGAGTTATGGCTACACCTTC

size: NA
D: NA
V: TRBV20-1
J: TRBJ2-7
CDR3: CSAPGGYEQYF
DNA: TGCAGTGCCCCCGGAGGCTACGAGCAGTACTTC

size: NA
D: NA
V: TRBV19
J: TRBJ2-1
CDR3: CASSIGLARFF
DNA: TGTGCCAGTAGTATAGGGCTAGCGCGATTCTTC

size: once
D: NA
V: TRBV27
J: TRBJ2-7
CDR3: CASSPWVTGNSYEQYF
DNA: TGTGCCAGCAGTCCCTGGGTCACAGGGAACTCCTACGAGCAGTACTTC

size: NA
D: NA
V: TRBV7-9
J: TRBJ1-6
CDR3: CASSHRSSYNSPLHF
DNA: TGTGCCAGCAGCCACAGGAGCTCCTATAATTCACCCCTCCACTTT

size: NA
D: NA
V: TRBV15
J: TRBJ1-4
CDR3: CATSRGQDGRKLFF
DNA: TGTGCCACCAGCAGGGGTCAAGATGGGAGAAAACTGTTTTTT

size: NA
D: TRBD1
V: TRBV6-6
J: TRBJ1-5
CDR3: CASSPGTGGFYSNQPQHF
DNA: TGTGCCAGCAGTCCCGGGACAGGGGGATTCTATAGCAATCAGCCCCAGCATTTT

size: NA
D: NA
V: TRBV6-5
J: TRBJ1-6
CDR3: CASQRGLSSPLHF
DNA: TGTGCCAGCCAGAGAGGCCTTTCATCACCCCTCCACTTT

size: NA
D: NA
V: TRBV12-3/TRBV12-4
J: TRBJ1-1
CDR3: CASSLVAGDEAFF
DNA: TGTGCCAGCAGTTTAGTGGCAGGGGATGAGGCTTTCTTT

size: NA
D: NA
V: TRBV13
J: TRBJ2-3
CDR3: CASSSRQSSTDTQYF
DNA: TGTGCCAGCAGCTCCCGACAGTCTAGCACAGATACGCAGTATTTT

size: NA
D: TRBD1
V: TRBV5-4
J: TRBJ2-7
CDR3: CASSLGQGTNEQYF
DNA: TGTGCCAGCAGCCTAGGACAGGGGACCAACGAGCAGTACTTC

size: NA
D: NA
V: TRBV4-3
J: TRBJ1-2
CDR3: CASSQEFGGNYGYTF
DNA: TGCGCCAGCAGCCAAGAGTTCGGGGGAAACTATGGCTACACCTTC

size: NA
D: TRBD1
V: TRBV7-6
J: TRBJ1-3
CDR3: CASSAGQGEQNTIYF
DNA: TGTGCCAGCAGCGCAGGACAGGGAGAACAAAACACCATATATTTT

size: once
D: NA
V: TRBV28
J: TRBJ1-6
CDR3: CASSTARYRVGSPLHF
DNA: TGTGCCAGCAGTACAGCCCGTTACAGGGTCGGTTCACCCCTCCACTTT

size: NA
D: NA
V: TRBV5-1
J: TRBJ1-3
CDR3: CASSTGSSGNTIYF
DNA: TGCGCCAGCAGCACAGGGTCCTCTGGAAACACCATATATTTT

size: NA
D: TRBD1
V: TRBV28
J: TRBJ1-2
CDR3: CASTTGTGRHYGYTF
DNA: TGTGCCAGCACCACTGGGACAGGGCGGCACTATGGCTACACCTTC

size: NA
D: NA
V: TRBV11-3
J: TRBJ2-5
CDR3: CASSLGVAGGETQYF
DNA: TGTGCCAGCAGCTTAGGGGTGGCCGGCGGGGAGACCCAGTACTTC

size: NA
D: TRBD1
V: TRBV19
J: TRBJ2-7
CDR3: CASSNRQGAYEQYF
DNA: TGTGCCAGTAGTAATCGGCAGGGGGCCTACGAGCAGTACTTC

size: NA
D: NA
V: TRBV4-1
J: TRBJ2-1
CDR3: CASSHPGGNNEQFF
DNA: TGCGCCAGCAGCCATCCAGGAGGGAACAATGAGCAGTTCTTC

size: NA
D: TRBD1
V: TRBV5-1
J: TRBJ2-5
CDR3: CASSETGTGKETQYF
DNA: TGCGCCAGCAGCGAAACCGGGACAGGGAAAGAGACCCAGTACTTC

size: once
D: TRBD2
V: TRBV30
J: TRBJ2-7
CDR3: CAWDGGVAGRYEQYF
DNA: TGTGCCTGGGATGGAGGGGTAGCGGGACGCTACGAGCAGTACTTC

size: few
D: TRBD2
V: TRBV5-6
J: TRBJ2-3
CDR3: CASSFRTSGSLGRADTQYF
DNA: TGTGCCAGCAGCTTCCGGACTAGCGGGTCATTGGGGCGCGCAGATACGCAGTATTTT

size: few
D: NA
V: TRBV7-2
J: TRBJ1-6
CDR3: CASSHRHPYNSPLHF
DNA: TGTGCCAGCAGCCACCGACACCCCTATAATTCACCCCTCCACTTT

size: NA
D: NA
V: TRBV2
J: TRBJ2-3
CDR3: CAESGGSTDTQYF
DNA: TGTGCCGAAAGTGGGGGGTCCACAGATACGCAGTATTTT

size: NA
D: NA
V: TRBV2
J: TRBJ2-7
CDR3: CASSGTEAYEQYF
DNA: TGTGCCAGCAGCGGGACTGAGGCCTACGAGCAGTACTTC

size: once
D: NA
V: TRBV5-1
J: TRBJ2-7
CDR3: CASSLGGHDPAAYEQYF
DNA: TGCGCCAGCAGCTTGGGAGGTCACGACCCCGCAGCCTACGAGCAGTACTTC

size: NA
D: TRBD1
V: TRBV5-1
J: TRBJ1-1
CDR3: CASSQQGMNTEAFF
DNA: TGCGCCAGCAGCCAACAGGGGATGAACACTGAAGCTTTCTTT

size: once
D: TRBD1
V: TRBV3-1/TRBV3-2
J: TRBJ1-5
CDR3: CASSQSGTGGVNQPQHF
DNA: TGTGCCAGCAGCCAGTCCGGGACAGGGGGCGTTAATCAGCCCCAGCATTTT

size: NA
D: NA
V: TRBV5-1
J: TRBJ1-6
CDR3: CASSLGRNYNSPLHF
DNA: TGCGCCAGCAGCTTGGGGCGGAACTATAATTCACCCCTCCACTTT

size: NA
D: TRBD2
V: TRBV5-1
J: TRBJ2-4
CDR3: CASSSGLAEYQLAKNIQYF
DNA: TGCGCCAGCAGCTCGGGACTAGCGGAATACCAACTAGCCAAAAACATTCAGTACTTC

size: NA
D: TRBD1
V: TRBV5-4
J: TRBJ2-1
CDR3: CASSLTTGGSEQFF
DNA: TGTGCCAGCAGCTTGACGACAGGGGGCAGTGAGCAGTTCTTC

size: NA
D: TRBD1
V: TRBV5-1
J: TRBJ2-5
CDR3: CASSLAGQGARRQETQYF
DNA: TGCGCCAGCAGCTTGGCGGGACAGGGGGCTAGAAGGCAAGAGACCCAGTACTTC

size: NA
D: NA
V: TRBV5-4
J: TRBJ2-6
CDR3: CASSAQGTGANVLTF
DNA: TGTGCCAGCAGCGCTCAGGGTACTGGGGCCAACGTCCTGACTTTC